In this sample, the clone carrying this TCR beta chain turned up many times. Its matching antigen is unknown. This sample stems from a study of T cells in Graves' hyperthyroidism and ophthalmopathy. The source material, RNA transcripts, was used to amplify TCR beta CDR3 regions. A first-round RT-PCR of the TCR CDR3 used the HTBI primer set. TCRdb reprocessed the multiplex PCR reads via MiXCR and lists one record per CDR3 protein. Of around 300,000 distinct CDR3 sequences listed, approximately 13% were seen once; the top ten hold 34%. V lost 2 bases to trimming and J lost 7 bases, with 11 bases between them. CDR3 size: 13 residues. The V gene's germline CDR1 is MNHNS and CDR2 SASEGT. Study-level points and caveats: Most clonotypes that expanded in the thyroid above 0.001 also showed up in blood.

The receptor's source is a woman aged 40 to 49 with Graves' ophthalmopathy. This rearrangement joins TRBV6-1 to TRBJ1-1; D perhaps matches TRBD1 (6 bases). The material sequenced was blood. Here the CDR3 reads CASSETGWVEAFF. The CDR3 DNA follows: TGTGCCAGCAGTGAAACAGGGTGGGTTGAAGCTTTCTTT.